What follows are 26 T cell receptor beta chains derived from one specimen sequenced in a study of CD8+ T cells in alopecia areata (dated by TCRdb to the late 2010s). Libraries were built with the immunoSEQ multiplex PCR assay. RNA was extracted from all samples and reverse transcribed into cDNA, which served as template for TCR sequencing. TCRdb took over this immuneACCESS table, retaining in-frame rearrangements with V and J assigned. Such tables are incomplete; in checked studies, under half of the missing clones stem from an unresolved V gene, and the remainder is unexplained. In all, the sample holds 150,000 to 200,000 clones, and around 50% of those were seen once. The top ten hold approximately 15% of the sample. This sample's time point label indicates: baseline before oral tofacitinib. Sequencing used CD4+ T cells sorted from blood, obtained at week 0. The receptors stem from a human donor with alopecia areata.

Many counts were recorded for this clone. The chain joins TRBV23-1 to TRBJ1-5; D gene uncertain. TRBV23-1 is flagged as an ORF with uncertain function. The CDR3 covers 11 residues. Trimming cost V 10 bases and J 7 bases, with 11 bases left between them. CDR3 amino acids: CATGEGQPQHF. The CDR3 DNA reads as TGCGCCACCGGCGAGGGACAGCCCCAGCATTTT.

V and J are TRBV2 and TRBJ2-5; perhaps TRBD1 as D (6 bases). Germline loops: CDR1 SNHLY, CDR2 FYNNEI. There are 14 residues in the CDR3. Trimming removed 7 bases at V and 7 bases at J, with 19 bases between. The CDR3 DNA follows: TGTGCCAGCATCCCCCAGCAGGGGTGGGGGACCCAGTACTTC. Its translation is CASIPQQGWGTQYF.

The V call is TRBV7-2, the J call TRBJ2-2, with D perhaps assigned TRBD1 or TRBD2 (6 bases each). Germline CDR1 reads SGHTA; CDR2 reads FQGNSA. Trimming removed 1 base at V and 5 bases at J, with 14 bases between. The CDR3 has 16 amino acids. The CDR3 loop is CASSLVPGARTGELFF. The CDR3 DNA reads TGTGCCAGCAGCTTAGTTCCGGGGGCGAGGACCGGGGAGCTGTTTTTT.

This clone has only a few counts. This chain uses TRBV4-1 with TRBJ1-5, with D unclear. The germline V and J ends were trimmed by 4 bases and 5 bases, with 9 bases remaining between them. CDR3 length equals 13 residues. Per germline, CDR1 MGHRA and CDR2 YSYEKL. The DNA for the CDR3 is TGCGCCAGCAGCCGCGGGGTGGATCAGCCCCAGCATTTT. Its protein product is CASSRGVDQPQHF.

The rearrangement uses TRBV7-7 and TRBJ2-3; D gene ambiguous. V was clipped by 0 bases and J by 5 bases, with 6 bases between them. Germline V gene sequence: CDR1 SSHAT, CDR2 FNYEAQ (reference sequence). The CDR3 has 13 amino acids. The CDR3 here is CASSLAPLDTQYF. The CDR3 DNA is TGTGCCAGCAGCTTAGCTCCCTTAGATACGCAGTATTTT.

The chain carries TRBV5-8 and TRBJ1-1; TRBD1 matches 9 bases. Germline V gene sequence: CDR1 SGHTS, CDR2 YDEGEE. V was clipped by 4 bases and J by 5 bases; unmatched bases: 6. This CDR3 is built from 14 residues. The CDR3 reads CASSSGTGSTEAFF. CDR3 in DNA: TGTGCCAGCAGCAGCGGGACAGGGAGTACTGAAGCTTTCTTT.

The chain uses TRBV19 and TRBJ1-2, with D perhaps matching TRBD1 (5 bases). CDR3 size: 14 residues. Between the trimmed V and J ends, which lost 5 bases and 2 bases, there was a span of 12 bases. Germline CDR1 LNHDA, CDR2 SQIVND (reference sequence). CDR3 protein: CASSPAGANYGYTF. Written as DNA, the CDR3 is TGTGCCAGTAGTCCGGCCGGGGCCAACTATGGCTACACCTTC.

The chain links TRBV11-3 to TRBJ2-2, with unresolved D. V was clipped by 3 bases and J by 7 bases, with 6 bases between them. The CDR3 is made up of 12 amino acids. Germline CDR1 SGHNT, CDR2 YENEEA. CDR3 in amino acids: CASSFLFGELFF. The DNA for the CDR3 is TGTGCCAGCAGCTTTTTGTTCGGGGAGCTGTTTTTT.

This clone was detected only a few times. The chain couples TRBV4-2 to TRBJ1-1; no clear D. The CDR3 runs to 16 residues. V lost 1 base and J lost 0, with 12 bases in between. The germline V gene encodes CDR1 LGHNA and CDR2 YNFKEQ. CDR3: CASSQVQEPMNTEAFF. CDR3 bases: TGTGCCAGCAGCCAAGTTCAGGAGCCCATGAACACTGAAGCTTTCTTT.

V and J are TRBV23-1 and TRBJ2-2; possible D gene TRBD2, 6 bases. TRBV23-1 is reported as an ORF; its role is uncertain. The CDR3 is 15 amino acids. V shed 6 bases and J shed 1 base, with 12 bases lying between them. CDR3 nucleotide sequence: TGCGCCAGCAGAGACACGGAGGGGAACACCGGGGAGCTGTTTTTT. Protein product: CASRDTEGNTGELFF.

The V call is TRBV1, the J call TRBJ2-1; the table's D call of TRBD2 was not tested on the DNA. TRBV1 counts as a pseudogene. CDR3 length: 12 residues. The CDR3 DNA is TGCACCAGCAGCCAAGGAGGCAATGAGCAGTTCTTC. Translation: CTSSQGGNEQFF.

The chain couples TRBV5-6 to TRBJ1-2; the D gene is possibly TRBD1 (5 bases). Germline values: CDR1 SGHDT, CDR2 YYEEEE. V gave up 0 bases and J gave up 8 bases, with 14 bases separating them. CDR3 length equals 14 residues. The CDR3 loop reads CASSLVDKASGYTF. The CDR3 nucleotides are TGTGCCAGCAGCTTGGTGGACAAGGCGTCAGGCTACACCTTC.

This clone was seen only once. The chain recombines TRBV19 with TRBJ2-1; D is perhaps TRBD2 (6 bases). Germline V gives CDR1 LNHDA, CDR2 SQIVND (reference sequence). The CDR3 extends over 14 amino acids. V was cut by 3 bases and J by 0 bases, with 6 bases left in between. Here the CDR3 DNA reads TGTGCCAGTAGTATCGGGGGCTCCTACAATGAGCAGTTCTTC. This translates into CASSIGGSYNEQFF.

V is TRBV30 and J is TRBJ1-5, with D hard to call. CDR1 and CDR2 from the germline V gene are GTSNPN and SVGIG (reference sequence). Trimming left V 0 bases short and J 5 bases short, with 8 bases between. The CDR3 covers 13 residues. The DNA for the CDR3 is TGTGCCTGGAGTGTGAAAGGCGATCAGCCCCAGCATTTT. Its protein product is CAWSVKGDQPQHF.

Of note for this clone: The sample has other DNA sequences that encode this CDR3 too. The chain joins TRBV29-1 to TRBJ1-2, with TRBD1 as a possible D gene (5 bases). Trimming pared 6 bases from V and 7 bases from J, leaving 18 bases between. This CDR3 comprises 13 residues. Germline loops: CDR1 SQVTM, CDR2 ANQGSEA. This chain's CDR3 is CSVSGGDGRGYTF. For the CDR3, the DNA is TGCAGCGTCTCAGGTGGGGACGGCCGTGGCTACACCTTC.

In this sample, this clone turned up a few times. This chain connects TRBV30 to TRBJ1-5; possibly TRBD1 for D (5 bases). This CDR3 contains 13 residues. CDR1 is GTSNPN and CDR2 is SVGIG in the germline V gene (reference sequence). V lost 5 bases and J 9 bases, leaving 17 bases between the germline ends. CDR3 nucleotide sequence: TGTGCCTGGGGCGGGCAGGGCGCAGGGCCCCAGCATTTT. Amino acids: CAWGGQGAGPQHF.

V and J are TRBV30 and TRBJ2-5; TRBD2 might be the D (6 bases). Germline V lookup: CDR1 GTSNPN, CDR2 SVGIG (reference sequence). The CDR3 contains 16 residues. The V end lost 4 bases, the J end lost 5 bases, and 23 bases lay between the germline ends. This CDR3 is CAWTRRGRAGHETQYF. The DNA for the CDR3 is TGTGCCTGGACCAGGAGGGGCAGGGCCGGTCACGAGACCCAGTACTTC.

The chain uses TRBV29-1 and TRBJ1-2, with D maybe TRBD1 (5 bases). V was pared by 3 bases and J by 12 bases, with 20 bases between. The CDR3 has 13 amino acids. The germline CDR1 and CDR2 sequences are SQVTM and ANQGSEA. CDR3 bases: TGCAGCGTTGAGGGTCAGGGCCCGGCGGCGAACACCTTC. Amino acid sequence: CSVEGQGPAANTF. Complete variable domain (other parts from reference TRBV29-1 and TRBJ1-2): SAVISQKPSRDICQRGTSLTIQCQVDSQVTMMFWYRQQPGQSLTLIATANQGSEATYESGFVIDKFPISRPNLTFSTLTVSNMSPEDSSIYLCSVEGQGPAANTFGSGTRLTVV.

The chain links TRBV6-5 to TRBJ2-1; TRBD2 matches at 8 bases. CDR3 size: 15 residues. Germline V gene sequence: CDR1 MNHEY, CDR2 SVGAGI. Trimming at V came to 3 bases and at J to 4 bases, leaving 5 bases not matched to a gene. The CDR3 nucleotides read TGTGCCAGCAGTTATAGTAGCGGGGCGTACAATGAGCAGTTCTTC. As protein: CASSYSSGAYNEQFF.

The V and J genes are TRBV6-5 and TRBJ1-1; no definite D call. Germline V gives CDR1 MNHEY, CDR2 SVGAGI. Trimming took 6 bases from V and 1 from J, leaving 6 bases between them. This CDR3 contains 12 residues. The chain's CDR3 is CASSLPNTEAFF. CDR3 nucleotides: TGTGCCAGCAGCCTTCCGAACACTGAAGCTTTCTTT.

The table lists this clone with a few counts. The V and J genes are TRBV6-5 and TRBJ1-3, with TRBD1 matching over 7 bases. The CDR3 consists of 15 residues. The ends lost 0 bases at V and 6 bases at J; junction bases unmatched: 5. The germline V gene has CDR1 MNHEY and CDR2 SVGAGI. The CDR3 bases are TGTGCCAGCAGTTACTCCTCCAGGGGGTTAAACACCATATATTTT. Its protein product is CASSYSSRGLNTIYF.

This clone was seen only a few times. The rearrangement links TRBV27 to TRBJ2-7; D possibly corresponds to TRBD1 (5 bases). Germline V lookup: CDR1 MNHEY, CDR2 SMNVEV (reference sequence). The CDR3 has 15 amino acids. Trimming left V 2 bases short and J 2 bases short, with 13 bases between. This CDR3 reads CASSLMAGPTYEQYF. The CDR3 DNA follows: TGTGCCAGCAGTTTAATGGCAGGGCCCACCTACGAGCAGTACTTC.

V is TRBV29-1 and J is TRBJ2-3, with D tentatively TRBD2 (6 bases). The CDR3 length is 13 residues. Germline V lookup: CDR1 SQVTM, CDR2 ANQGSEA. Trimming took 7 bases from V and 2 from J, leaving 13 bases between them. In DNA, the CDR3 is TGCAGCGCAGTGGGGGGATTCACAGATACGCAGTATTTT. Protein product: CSAVGGFTDTQYF.

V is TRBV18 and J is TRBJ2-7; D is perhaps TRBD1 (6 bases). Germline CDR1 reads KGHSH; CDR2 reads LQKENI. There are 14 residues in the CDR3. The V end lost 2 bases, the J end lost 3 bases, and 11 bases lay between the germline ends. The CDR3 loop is CASSPYQDSYEQYF. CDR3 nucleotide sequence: TGTGCCAGCTCACCATACCAGGACAGCTACGAGCAGTACTTC.

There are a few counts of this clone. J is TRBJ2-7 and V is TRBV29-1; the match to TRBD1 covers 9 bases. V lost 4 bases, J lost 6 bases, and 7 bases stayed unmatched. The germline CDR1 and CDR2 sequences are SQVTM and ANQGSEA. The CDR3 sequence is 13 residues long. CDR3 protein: CSVVTGGSLEQYF. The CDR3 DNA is TGCAGCGTTGTAACAGGGGGCTCCCTCGAGCAGTACTTC.

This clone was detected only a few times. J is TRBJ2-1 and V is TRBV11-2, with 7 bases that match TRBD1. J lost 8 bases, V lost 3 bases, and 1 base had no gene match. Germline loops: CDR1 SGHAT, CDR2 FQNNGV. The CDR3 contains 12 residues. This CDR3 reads CASSFRGHEQFF. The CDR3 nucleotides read TGTGCCAGCAGCTTTAGGGGGCATGAGCAGTTCTTC. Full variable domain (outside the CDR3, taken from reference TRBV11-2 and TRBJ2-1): EAGVAQSPRYKIIEKRQSVAFWCNPISGHATLYWYQQILGQGPKLLIQFQNNGVVDDSQLPKDRFSAERLKGVDSTLKIQPAKLEDSAVYLCASSFRGHEQFFGPGTRLTVL.